This T cell receptor (beta chain) is drawn from a study of patients and donors after allogeneic stem cell transplantation. Germline CDR1 is KGHDR and CDR2 is SFDVKD. J was trimmed by 8 bases and V by 4 bases; bases with no gene match: 9. The CDR3 has 15 residues. TCRdb reanalysed the RT-PCR reads using MiXCR and keeps one entry per CDR3 protein. The sample has about 960,000 distinct CDR3 sequences, roughly 18% seen once; the top ten hold 5% to 6.5%. This clonotype was seen more than once but under ten times. The J gene is TRBJ2-4, the V gene TRBV24-1; 8 bases map to TRBD2. The sequencing input was blood, either unsorted or a sorted T cell fraction (not recorded which). The source of this sequence is a human donor who was either an allogeneic HSCT recipient or a stem cell or donor lymphocyte infusion donor (not recorded which). It is not recorded whose cells these are; they may come from a transplant donor. CDR3 protein: CATSESGRVQDIQYF. The CDR3 nucleotides are TGTGCCACCAGTGAGAGCGGGAGAGTTCAAGACATTCAGTACTTC.